This entry lists 19 T cell receptor beta chains sequenced from one sample in a study of post-analysis software for immune sequencing data. Sequencing libraries made from TCR beta cDNA carried unique molecular identifiers. MiXCR was run by TCRdb on the PCR reads, yielding one entry per CDR3 protein. The table shows 800,000 to 950,000 distinct CDR3 sequences, with roughly half occurring only once. The study, taken as a whole, reports: Elevated frequency relative to controls characterized several TRBV segments in patients, TRBV5-6, TRBV5-1 and TRBV20-1 among them.

These receptors are not linked to any known antigen. Sequenced sample: blood. The receptors here all came from a girl aged 5 to 17 with multiple sclerosis.

V and J are TRBV5-1 and TRBJ2-4; the match to TRBD1 covers 7 bases. With 4 bases clipped from V and 0 bases from J, the junction kept 7 bases outside the gene matches. The CDR3 totals 16 residues. The germline V gene has CDR1 SGHRS and CDR2 YFSETQ. This chain's CDR3 is CASSPGTVLAKNIQYF. Here the CDR3 DNA reads TGCGCCAGCAGCCCTGGGACAGTACTAGCCAAAAACATTCAGTACTTC.

The chain couples TRBV27 to TRBJ2-5; 12 nucleotides agree with TRBD2. The CDR3 is 16 residues long. Germline CDR1 reads MNHEY; CDR2 reads SMNVEV (reference sequence). J was trimmed by 5 bases and V by 5 bases; bases with no gene match: 9. CDR3 DNA sequence: TGTGCCAGCAGTCTAGGACTAGCGGGGCCGCGGGAGACCCAGTACTTC. It yields the protein CASSLGLAGPRETQYF.

This clonotype was seen just once. V gene TRBV2 combines with J gene TRBJ2-6; the D gene is possibly TRBD1 (6 bases). The V end was cut by 7 bases, the J end by 0 bases, with 16 bases between. The germline V gene encodes CDR1 SNHLY and CDR2 FYNNEI. This CDR3 spans 17 amino acids. CDR3 protein: CASNRDTQSSGANVLTF. CDR3 DNA sequence: TGTGCCAGCAATCGGGACACCCAGAGCTCTGGGGCCAACGTCCTGACTTTC.

The J gene is TRBJ2-7, the V gene TRBV21-1; the table's D call of TRBD1 was not tested on the DNA. TRBV21-1 is a pseudogene. The CDR3 loop spans 17 amino acids. The CDR3 spells CASSNYVFKGTPYEQYF. DNA for the CDR3: TGTGCCAGCAGCAATTACGTTTTTAAGGGGACGCCTTACGAGCAGTACTTC.

The chain's CDR3 is CSALSGTGYQNEQFF. CDR3 in DNA: TGCAGTGCCCTCTCCGGGACAGGGTACCAGAATGAGCAGTTCTTC. The chain links TRBV20-1 to TRBJ2-7; TRBD1 aligns across 9 bases. TRBJ2-1 matches the DNA end more closely, so the J call is doubtful. This CDR3 comprises 15 residues. Germline-derived CDR1 and CDR2 are DFQATT and SNEGSKA (reference sequence).

This clonotype was seen more than once but under ten times. The chain uses TRBV20-1 and TRBJ2-7; D is unresolved. The CDR3 is 13 residues long. Germline V gene lookup returns CDR1 DFQATT and CDR2 SNEGSKA (reference sequence). Trimming cost V 2 bases and J 3 bases, with 11 bases left between them. The CDR3 protein is CSARRLVGYEQYF. CDR3 coding DNA: TGCAGTGCTAGACGCCTAGTGGGCTACGAGCAGTACTTC.

This clonotype was counted a single time. The V and J genes are TRBV12-3 or TRBV12-4 and TRBJ2-1; D ambiguous. CDR3 length: 15 residues. V lost 7 bases and J lost 2, with 15 bases in between. This CDR3 reads CASTPRPGPYNEQFF. The CDR3 DNA reads as TGTGCCAGCACTCCCAGACCGGGCCCCTACAATGAGCAGTTCTTC.

V and J are TRBV24-1 and TRBJ2-1; 7 positions match TRBD2. Germline CDR1 KGHDR, CDR2 SFDVKD. CDR3 size: 11 residues. V shed 10 bases, J shed 12 bases, and the junction held 8 bases outside the gene matches. The CDR3 DNA follows: TGTGCCACAGAGAGGGAGGGGCTGCAGTTCTTC. It codes for CATEREGLQFF.

The chain couples TRBV7-9 to TRBJ2-3; 7 bases line up with TRBD1. The CDR3 is 15 residues long. V shed 3 bases, J shed 4 bases, and the junction held 7 bases outside the gene matches. Germline V gene data show CDR1 as SEHNR and CDR2 as FQNEAQ (reference sequence). This CDR3 reads CASSLVSGGSDTQYF. The CDR3 coding sequence is TGTGCCAGCAGCTTGGTCTCAGGGGGATCAGATACGCAGTATTTT.

The chain carries TRBV4-1 and TRBJ1-4; D ambiguous. The CDR3 contains 17 residues. The germline V and J ends were trimmed by 0 bases and 7 bases, with 18 bases remaining between them. The germline CDR1 and CDR2 sequences are MGHRA and YSYEKL. CDR3 sequence reads: CASSQDLLGPLGEKLFF. The CDR3 nucleotides are TGCGCCAGCAGCCAAGATCTTTTAGGACCTCTTGGTGAAAAACTGTTTTTT.

CDR3 amino acids: CSPENRDSADTQYF. The DNA for the CDR3 is TGCAGTCCCGAGAACAGGGACAGCGCAGATACGCAGTATTTT. The rearrangement uses TRBV20-1 and TRBJ2-3; 7 bases fit TRBD1. Losses at the gene ends were 8 bases for V and 4 bases for J; bases not matched to a gene: 12. CDR1 and CDR2 (germline): DFQATT, SNEGSKA (reference sequence). The CDR3 runs 14 residues.

This clonotype was picked up a small number of times. This rearrangement joins TRBV12-5 to TRBJ1-2; tentative D call: TRBD1 (5 bases). The CDR3 has 15 residues. The germline V gene has CDR1 LGHNT and CDR2 FRNRAP. Trimming left V 0 bases short and J 5 bases short, with 13 bases between. The chain's CDR3 is CASGLVGGHEYGYTF. For the CDR3, the DNA is TGTGCTAGTGGTTTGGTGGGGGGTCATGAGTATGGCTACACCTTC.

The chain carries TRBV20-1 and TRBJ2-7; 7 bases are a match to TRBD2. Germline assignment: CDR1 DFQATT and CDR2 SNEGSKA (reference sequence). The CDR3 has 16 amino acids. V was pared by 2 bases and J by 3 bases, with 13 bases of the junction left unmatched. CDR3 loop: CSARLAAVAGYYEQYF. The DNA of the CDR3 is TGCAGTGCTAGATTAGCCGCGGTAGCGGGTTACTACGAGCAGTACTTC.

This clonotype was seen a handful of times. V and J are TRBV7-2 and TRBJ2-5, with TRBD1 matching 7 bases. Per the germline V gene, CDR1 is SGHTA and CDR2 is FQGNSA. There are 15 residues in the CDR3. J gave up 2 bases and V 0 bases, and 3 bases lay outside the gene matches. For the CDR3, the DNA is TGTGCCAGCAGCTTAGCGGGGACAGAGCAAGAGACCCAGTACTTC. As protein: CASSLAGTEQETQYF.

This rearrangement joins TRBV29-1 to TRBJ2-2; 7 bases are shared with TRBD2. This CDR3 is 16 amino acids long. Germline V gives CDR1 SQVTM, CDR2 ANQGSEA. The ends lost 6 bases at V and 2 bases at J; junction bases unmatched: 12. The CDR3 protein is CSVGGTPTDNTGELFF. The CDR3 bases are TGCAGCGTCGGGGGGACTCCGACGGATAACACCGGGGAGCTGTTTTTT.

V is TRBV6-2 or TRBV6-3 and J is TRBJ2-7; 10 positions match TRBD2. The ends lost 0 bases at V and 3 bases at J; junction bases unmatched: 5. Germline V CDR1 and CDR2: MNHEY, SVGEGT. This CDR3 spans 16 amino acids. The CDR3: CASSYSRVAGGYEQYF. CDR3 sequence (DNA): TGTGCCAGCAGTTACTCGAGGGTAGCGGGAGGCTACGAGCAGTACTTC.

The genes are TRBV29-1 and TRBJ2-1; the D gene is possibly TRBD1 (5 bases). In germline, CDR1 is SQVTM, CDR2 ANQGSEA. This CDR3 region has 15 residues. Trimming took 3 bases from V and 5 from J, leaving 17 bases between them. The CDR3 DNA is TGCAGCGTTGAGCCGACCTGGGGCGCCGACAATGAGCAGTTCTTC. It translates to CSVEPTWGADNEQFF.

This clonotype was counted between two and nine times. V usage is TRBV28 and J usage is TRBJ2-2, with a possible D match to TRBD1 (6 bases). CDR1 is MDHEN, CDR2 SYDVKM, per germline. This CDR3 contains 16 residues. Trimming left V 4 bases short and J 1 base short, with 13 bases between. CDR3 amino acids: CASSSHLTGNTGELFF. For the CDR3, the DNA is TGTGCCAGCAGTTCGCACCTGACAGGGAACACCGGGGAGCTGTTTTTT. The full variable domain, rest sourced from reference TRBV28 and TRBJ2-2, is DVKVTQSSRYLVKRTGEKVFLECVQDMDHENMFWYRQDPGLGLRLIYFSYDVKMKEKGDIPEGYSVSREKKERFSLILESASTNQTSMYLCASSSHLTGNTGELFFGEGSRLTVL.

The chain combines TRBV12-3 or TRBV12-4 with TRBJ1-5; maybe TRBD1 (5 bases). The CDR3 consists of 15 residues. V shed 1 base and J shed 6 bases, with 13 bases lying between them. The CDR3 DNA reads TGTGCCAGCAGTTTAGAGGCAGGGCGGCTTCAGCCCCAGCATTTT. This gives the protein CASSLEAGRLQPQHF.